These 32 T cell receptor beta chains were sequenced from one sample in a study of blood T cell repertoires in COVID-19. Sequencing used immunoSEQ multiplex PCR; TCRdb keeps in-frame clones, though not all of them. The sample holds more than 80,000 clones, roughly 82% seen once. Material: peripheral blood. These receptors came from a man aged 50 or older with active COVID-19.

The chain employs TRBV7-2 and TRBJ2-1; the match to TRBD2 covers 9 bases. V trimming: 0 bases; J trimming: 7 bases; junction bases outside the gene matches: 10. Germline-derived CDR1 and CDR2 are SGHTA and FQGNSA. CDR3 length equals 17 residues. The CDR3 protein is CASSLARIAGDVNEQFF. DNA of the CDR3: TGTGCCAGCAGCTTAGCGCGGATAGCGGGAGATGTTAATGAGCAGTTCTTC.

V usage is TRBV5-1 and J usage is TRBJ2-7; 9 nucleotides agree with TRBD1. The CDR3 spans 15 residues. With V trimmed by 4 bases and J by 0 bases, 5 bases remained unmatched. Per the germline V gene, CDR1 is SGHRS and CDR2 is YFSETQ. The CDR3 DNA is TGCGCCAGCAGCCTGGACAGGGGAAGCTCCTACGAGCAGTACTTC. Translating gives CASSLDRGSSYEQYF.

The CDR3 DNA follows: TGTGCCAGCAGCCCAAATCAGGGGGGCGCAGGCGGGGAGCTGTTTTTT. It codes for CASSPNQGGAGGELFF. J is TRBJ2-2 and V is TRBV9, with D perhaps TRBD1 (7 bases). Germline V CDR1 and CDR2: SGDLS, YYNGEE. The CDR3 runs 16 residues. Between the trimmed V and J ends, which lost 4 bases and 7 bases, there was a span of 20 bases.

The V and J genes are TRBV6-5 and TRBJ2-2; possibly TRBD2 for D (5 bases). Germline CDR1 is MNHEY and CDR2 is SVGAGI. Trimming cost V 11 bases and J 1 base, with 14 bases left between them. This CDR3 comprises 14 residues. For the CDR3, the DNA is TGTGCCTCCTTGAGGGATTGGAACACCGGGGAGCTGTTTTTT. It codes for CASLRDWNTGELFF.

This chain connects TRBV6-1 to TRBJ1-4; tentatively, D is TRBD1 (5 bases). This CDR3 spans 14 amino acids. CDR1 is MNHNS, CDR2 SASEGT, per germline. V lost 2 bases to trimming and J lost 8 bases, with 12 bases between them. The CDR3 DNA follows: TGTGCCAGCAGTGAAAGGAGGGGAGGGGAAAAACTGTTTTTT. Amino acid sequence: CASSERRGGEKLFF.

By share, this clone ranks as medium-sized. This sequence joins TRBV4-1 and TRBJ1-1, with 8 bases that match TRBD1. Looked up from germline, CDR1 is MGHRA and CDR2 is YSYEKL. This CDR3 has 15 residues. Trimming cost V 0 bases and J 3 bases; bases outside gene matches: 3. Here the CDR3 DNA reads TGCGCCAGCAGCCAAGATAGGGACAGGTACACTGAAGCTTTCTTT. Its protein product is CASSQDRDRYTEAFF.

The V and J genes are TRBV27 and TRBJ1-2, with TRBD1 as a possible D gene (6 bases). Germline values: CDR1 MNHEY, CDR2 SMNVEV (reference sequence). The CDR3 loop spans 16 amino acids. Trimming pared 2 bases from V and 4 bases from J, leaving 17 bases between. In nucleotides, the CDR3 is TGTGCCAGCAGTTTAACCGGGTCTCCAGGGGTCTATGGCTACACCTTC. Translating gives CASSLTGSPGVYGYTF.

The chain has TRBV2 and TRBJ1-6; D gene ambiguous. There are 13 residues in the CDR3. Trimming took off 4 bases at V and 8 bases at J, with 9 bases between the two ends. Germline values: CDR1 SNHLY, CDR2 FYNNEI. In DNA form, the CDR3 reads TGTGCCAGCAGTGTTTTGCAGGATTCACCCCTCCACTTT. Its protein product is CASSVLQDSPLHF.

CDR3 coding DNA: TGTGCCAGCAGCCAGGAGGGACAGGGCTCTCCTGAAGCTTTCTTT. Its protein product is CASSQEGQGSPEAFF. The chain couples TRBV14 to TRBJ1-1; the match to TRBD1 covers 9 bases. V lost 3 bases, J lost 6 bases, and 8 bases stayed unmatched. In germline, CDR1 is SGHDN, CDR2 FVKESK. The CDR3 is made up of 15 amino acids.

The chain employs TRBV12-3 or TRBV12-4 and TRBJ2-4; D remains unclear. Trimming removed 5 bases at V and 3 bases at J, with 8 bases between. The CDR3 spans 13 residues. The CDR3 loop is CASSVGSKNIQYF. The CDR3 DNA reads TGTGCCAGCAGTGTGGGCAGCAAAAACATTCAGTACTTC.

The gene calls are TRBV24-1 and TRBJ2-5; 7 positions match TRBD2. The trim removed 1 base at V and 5 bases at J, leaving 9 bases unmatched. The germline gives CDR1 KGHDR, CDR2 SFDVKD. The CDR3 runs 16 residues. CDR3 residues: CATSDFGTTSRETQYF. The CDR3 bases are TGTGCCACCAGTGATTTTGGGACTACATCACGGGAGACCCAGTACTTC.

The CDR3 reads CAWRSFSGTADEQYF. The CDR3 nucleotides are TGTGCCTGGAGGAGCTTTAGCGGGACCGCCGACGAGCAGTACTTC. V gene TRBV30 combines with J gene TRBJ2-7, with 8 bases matching TRBD2. Germline trimming cut 3 bases from V and 5 bases from J; bases unmatched to any gene: 12. The CDR3 totals 15 residues. CDR1 is GTSNPN, CDR2 SVGIG, per germline (reference sequence).

The chain is built from TRBV2 and TRBJ1-2; D is uncertain. Looked up from germline, CDR1 is SNHLY and CDR2 is FYNNEI. Trimming took off 10 bases at V and 2 bases at J, with 11 bases between the two ends. The CDR3 covers 12 residues. CDR3 sequence reads: CAMAVLNYGYTF. In DNA, the CDR3 is TGTGCCATGGCAGTTTTAAACTATGGCTACACCTTC. Drawing the rest from reference TRBV2 and TRBJ1-2, the complete variable domain is EPEVTQTPSHQVTQMGQEVILRCVPISNHLYFYWYRQILGQKVEFLVSFYNNEISEKSEIFDDQFSVERPDGSNFTLKIRSTKLEDSAMYFCAMAVLNYGYTFGSGTRLTVV.

DNA of the CDR3: TGTGCCAGCAGTCCCCGGGACACCTACACCGGGGAGCTGTTTTTT. Translating gives CASSPRDTYTGELFF. The J gene is TRBJ2-2, the V gene TRBV27; D is perhaps TRBD1 (6 bases). V lost 5 bases, J lost 3 bases, and 13 bases lay in between. CDR3 length: 15 residues. Germline V gene data show CDR1 as MNHEY and CDR2 as SMNVEV (reference sequence).

The chain uses TRBV5-4 and TRBJ1-2; 9 positions agree with TRBD1. The junction had 4 bases not matched to a gene; V was cut back by 3 bases and J by 1 base. Germline V gene sequence: CDR1 SGHNT, CDR2 YYREEE (reference sequence). The length of the CDR3 is 15 residues. The CDR3 nucleotides are TGTGCCAGCAGCTCCCGGACAGGGGTTAACTATGGCTACACCTTC. This translates into CASSSRTGVNYGYTF. The variable domain in full, completed from reference TRBV5-4 and TRBJ1-2, reads ETGVTQSPTHLIKTRGQQVTLRCSSQSGHNTVSWYQQALGQGPQFIFQYYREEENGRGNFPPRFSGLQFPNYSSELNVNALELDDSALYLCASSSRTGVNYGYTFGSGTRLTVV.

The CDR3 coding sequence is TGCGCCAGCAGCTTCCCCCGGGCGGAGGGAGGAGATACGCAGTATTTT. It is translated as CASSFPRAEGGDTQYF. The chain is built from TRBV5-1 and TRBJ2-3; a weak D match, TRBD2 (6 bases). V lost 2 bases to trimming and J lost 5 bases, with 18 bases between them. This CDR3 has 16 amino acids. Germline CDR1 SGHRS, CDR2 YFSETQ. Looking up the rest from reference TRBV5-1 and TRBJ2-3 gives the full variable domain: KAGVTQTPRYLIKTRGQQVTLSCSPISGHRSVSWYQQTPGQGLQFLFEYFSETQRNKGNFPGRFSGRQFSNSRSEMNVSTLELGDSALYLCASSFPRAEGGDTQYFGPGTRLTVL.

As DNA, the CDR3 is TGCAGCGTTGAAGATCGGGGGTCGAACACTGAAGCTTTCTTT. This gives the protein CSVEDRGSNTEAFF. The chain is built from TRBV29-1 and TRBJ1-1; a weak D match, TRBD1 (5 bases). The ends were cut back, 0 bases at V and 1 base at J, with 9 bases in the middle. The CDR3 covers 14 residues. Germline values: CDR1 SQVTM, CDR2 ANQGSEA.

This clone showed up just once. V usage is TRBV24-1 and J usage is TRBJ2-1; D uncertain. Germline values: CDR1 KGHDR, CDR2 SFDVKD. CDR3 size: 14 residues. V shed 2 bases and J shed 5 bases, with 9 bases lying between them. CDR3 loop: CATSDYGFNNEQFF. CDR3 bases: TGTGCCACCAGTGATTACGGGTTCAACAATGAGCAGTTCTTC.

In this sample, this clone turned up once. The J gene is TRBJ2-1, the V gene TRBV5-6, with 9 bases that match TRBD2. Germline loops: CDR1 SGHDT, CDR2 YYEEEE. V shed 0 bases, J shed 8 bases, and the junction held 6 bases outside the gene matches. CDR3 length equals 15 residues. CDR3 region: CASSLEGSGRDEQFF. The DNA of the CDR3 is TGTGCCAGCAGCTTGGAAGGTAGCGGGAGAGATGAGCAGTTCTTC.

The V gene is TRBV7-3, the J gene TRBJ1-2; tentative D call: TRBD1 (5 bases). V was pared by 0 bases and J by 7 bases, with 12 bases between. The germline gives CDR1 SGHTA, CDR2 FQGTGA. The CDR3 covers 14 residues. This chain's CDR3 is CASSLTGGGSGYTF. Written as DNA, the CDR3 is TGTGCCAGCAGCTTAACGGGCGGGGGTAGTGGCTACACCTTC.

The genes are TRBV4-1 and TRBJ1-5; D call uncertain. The CDR3 runs to 16 residues. CDR1 is MGHRA, CDR2 YSYEKL, per germline. The germline V and J ends were trimmed by 1 base and 3 bases, with 13 bases remaining between them. Here the CDR3 reads CASSQGKLDYNQPQHF. CDR3 in DNA: TGCGCCAGCAGCCAAGGAAAATTGGACTACAATCAGCCCCAGCATTTT.

V gene TRBV5-5 combines with J gene TRBJ2-7, with TRBD2 matching 8 bases. Germline assignment: CDR1 SGHKS and CDR2 YYEKEE (reference sequence). The V segment lost 4 bases and the J segment 5 bases; nucleotides outside the gene matches: 5. The CDR3 totals 13 residues. The CDR3 DNA reads TGTGCCAGCAGCCAATCGGGGGGGAACGAGCAGTACTTC. Translating gives CASSQSGGNEQYF. The variable domain in full, with the rest retrieved from reference TRBV5-5 and TRBJ2-7, is DAGVTQSPTHLIKTRGQQVTLRCSPISGHKSVSWYQQVLGQGPQFIFQYYEKEERGRGNFPDRFSARQFPNYSSELNVNALLLGDSALYLCASSQSGGNEQYFGPGTRLTVT.

This clone was recorded only once. This chain joins TRBV6-1 and TRBJ1-6; no clear D gene. Germline CDR1 is MNHNS and CDR2 is SASEGT. V was shortened by 1 base and J by 0 bases, with 13 bases between the two germline ends. The CDR3 totals 18 residues. The CDR3 sequence: CASSEGSGRYSYNSPLHF. CDR3 nucleotide sequence: TGTGCCAGCAGTGAAGGTTCAGGCCGCTACTCCTATAATTCACCCCTCCACTTT.

In this sample, this clone turned up a few times. CDR3 sequence: CASSRGLGTEAFF. CDR3 DNA: TGTGCCAGCAGCCGGGGGTTGGGCACTGAAGCTTTCTTT. This chain connects TRBV12-3 or TRBV12-4 to TRBJ1-1; D is perhaps TRBD1 (5 bases). CDR3 length equals 13 residues. Trimming pared 6 bases from V and 4 bases from J, leaving 12 bases between.

V is TRBV7-2 and J is TRBJ2-1, with 11 bases lining up with TRBD2. Looked up from germline, CDR1 is SGHTA and CDR2 is FQGNSA. This CDR3 is 16 amino acids long. V gave up 5 bases and J gave up 9 bases; unmatched junction bases: 12. This CDR3 reads CASSVSGGAYSAEQFF. As DNA, the CDR3 is TGTGCCAGCAGCGTTAGCGGGGGGGCGTATAGTGCTGAGCAGTTCTTC.

The chain combines TRBV7-9 with TRBJ2-5, with a tentative D call TRBD2 (6 bases). Looked up from germline, CDR1 is SEHNR and CDR2 is FQNEAQ (reference sequence). The CDR3 loop spans 13 amino acids. This chain's CDR3 is CATVRDYQETQYF. The CDR3, as DNA: TGTGCAACTGTACGGGACTACCAAGAGACCCAGTACTTC.

This rearrangement joins TRBV5-1 to TRBJ2-7, with 12 bases fitting TRBD1. The J segment lost 5 bases and the V segment lost 4 bases, leaving 10 bases of the junction unmatched. The CDR3 spans 16 residues. CDR1 and CDR2 (germline): SGHRS, YFSETQ. The CDR3 is CASSPPTGTGGDEQYF. The CDR3 nucleotides are TGCGCCAGCAGCCCCCCGACCGGGACAGGGGGCGACGAGCAGTACTTC.

This clone was picked up one time. The genes are TRBV19 and TRBJ1-1; tentative D call: TRBD1 (6 bases). The germline V gene has CDR1 LNHDA and CDR2 SQIVND (reference sequence). This CDR3 contains 13 residues. V was pared by 3 bases and J by 4 bases, with 9 bases between. CDR3 bases: TGTGCCAGTAGTATTGGCAGGGGCACTGAAGCTTTCTTT. It specifies CASSIGRGTEAFF.

The rearrangement uses TRBV9 and TRBJ2-3, with 8 bases aligning to TRBD1. The CDR3 runs 15 residues. The germline gives CDR1 SGDLS, CDR2 YYNGEE. Germline trimming cut 4 bases from V and 2 bases from J; bases unmatched to any gene: 6. For the CDR3, the DNA is TGTGCCAGCAGCAGGGGACAGGCGAACACAGATACGCAGTATTTT. Protein: CASSRGQANTDTQYF. Looking up the rest from reference TRBV9 and TRBJ2-3 gives the full variable domain: DSGVTQTPKHLITATGQRVTLRCSPRSGDLSVYWYQQSLDQGLQFLIQYYNGEERAKGNILERFSAQQFPDLHSELNLSSLELGDSALYFCASSRGQANTDTQYFGPGTRLTVL.

The genes are TRBV6-2 or TRBV6-3 and TRBJ1-1; D is perhaps TRBD1 (5 bases). There are 15 residues in the CDR3. The germline V and J ends were trimmed by 5 bases and 1 base, with 14 bases remaining between them. CDR1 and CDR2 (germline): MNHEY, SVGEGT. This CDR3 is CASSPWGSKNTEAFF. CDR3 in DNA: TGTGCCAGCAGTCCCTGGGGCTCTAAGAACACTGAAGCTTTCTTT.

This clone was counted only a few times. V gene TRBV6-2 or TRBV6-3 combines with J gene TRBJ2-7; D perhaps matches TRBD2 (6 bases). CDR1 and CDR2 from the germline V gene are MNHEY and SVGEGT. CDR3 length equals 12 residues. The V and J ends lost 7 bases and 3 bases respectively, with 10 bases between them. The CDR3 protein is CASTPGVYEQYF. The CDR3 coding sequence is TGTGCCAGCACCCCGGGAGTCTACGAGCAGTACTTC.

The chain combines TRBV7-3 with TRBJ2-1; 10 bases are a match to TRBD2. The CDR3 loop spans 16 amino acids. Germline V gene data show CDR1 as SGHTA and CDR2 as FQGTGA. J was trimmed by 3 bases and V by 5 bases; bases with no gene match: 7. The CDR3 region has the DNA TGTGCCAGCAGCCCTCGAACTAGCGGGAACTACAATGAGCAGTTCTTC. Translating gives CASSPRTSGNYNEQFF.